This paragraph covers one TCR beta chain sequence. Antigen unknown. The sample originates from a study of beta chain features in type 1 diabetes. Expressed TCRB transcripts were sequenced after all isolated RNA was converted to cDNA. The protocol was immunoSEQ multiplex PCR, while the TCRdb copy is restricted to in-frame clones and leaves out a portion. The sample lists hundreds of thousands of clones, around 12% seen once, with 0.015% to 0.02% in the top ten. Sort purity for all populations was recorded as exceeding 98%. Broader study findings: Reduced insertions and increased deletions marked VDJ junctions in type 1 diabetes patients. Naive, central memory and Treg TCRB repertoires appeared more alike in patients than in healthy donors.

The CDR3 covers 13 residues. Per the germline V gene, CDR1 is SGHNT and CDR2 is YENEEA. Trimming stripped 11 bases from V and 3 bases from J, with 16 bases between. This TCR derives from a man aged 18-30 years in good health. The rearrangement uses TRBV11-3 and TRBJ2-5; D is possibly TRBD2 (6 bases). The sequenced sample was naive CD4+ T cells from blood. The CDR3 DNA reads as TGTGCCTCCGCTGCGGGGCAAAAAGAGACCCAGTACTTC. It codes for CASAAGQKETQYF.